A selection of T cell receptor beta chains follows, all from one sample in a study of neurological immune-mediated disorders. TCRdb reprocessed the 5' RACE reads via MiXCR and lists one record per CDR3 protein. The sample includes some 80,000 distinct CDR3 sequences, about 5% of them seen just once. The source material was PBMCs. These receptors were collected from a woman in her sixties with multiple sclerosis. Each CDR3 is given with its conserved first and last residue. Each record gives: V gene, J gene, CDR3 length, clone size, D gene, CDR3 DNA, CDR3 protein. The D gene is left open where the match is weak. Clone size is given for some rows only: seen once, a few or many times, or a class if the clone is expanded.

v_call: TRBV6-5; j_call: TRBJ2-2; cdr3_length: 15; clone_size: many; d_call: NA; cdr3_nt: TGTGCCAGCAGTTACTCGACGGGGAACACCGGGGAGCTGTTTTTT; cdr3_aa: CASSYSTGNTGELFF
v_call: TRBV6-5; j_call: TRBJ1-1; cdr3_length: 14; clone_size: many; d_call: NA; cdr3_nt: TGTGCCAGCAGCCTGGACAGCGTGAGCACTGAAGCTTTCTTT; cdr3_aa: CASSLDSVSTEAFF
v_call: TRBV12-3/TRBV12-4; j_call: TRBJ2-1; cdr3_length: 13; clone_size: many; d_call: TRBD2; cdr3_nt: TGTGCCAGCCAAATAGCGGGGGGAGTTGAGCAGTTCTTC; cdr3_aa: CASQIAGGVEQFF
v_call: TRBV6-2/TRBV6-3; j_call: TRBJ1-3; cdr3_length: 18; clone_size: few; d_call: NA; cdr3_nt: TGTGCCAGCAGATATTCGACCGGTCCGACCGTGGATGGAAACACCATATATTTT; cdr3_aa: CASRYSTGPTVDGNTIYF
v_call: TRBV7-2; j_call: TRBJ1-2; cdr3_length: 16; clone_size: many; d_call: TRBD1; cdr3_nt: TGTGCCAGCAGCTTAGTAGAGACAGGGGGGATCTATGGCTACACCTTC; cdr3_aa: CASSLVETGGIYGYTF
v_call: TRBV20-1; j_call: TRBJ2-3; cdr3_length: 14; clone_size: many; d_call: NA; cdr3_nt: TGCAGTGCTAGATACGGGACTAGCACAGATACGCAGTATTTT; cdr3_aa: CSARYGTSTDTQYF
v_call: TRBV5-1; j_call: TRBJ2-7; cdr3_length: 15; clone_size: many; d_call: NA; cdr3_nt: TGCGCCAGCAGCTTGGGCCAGGGAAAAACCTACGAGCAGTACTTC; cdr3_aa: CASSLGQGKTYEQYF
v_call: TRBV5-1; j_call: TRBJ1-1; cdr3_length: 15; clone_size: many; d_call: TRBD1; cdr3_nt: TGCGCCAGCAGCTTGGGGGACAGCGAGAACACTGAAGCTTTCTTT; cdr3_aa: CASSLGDSENTEAFF
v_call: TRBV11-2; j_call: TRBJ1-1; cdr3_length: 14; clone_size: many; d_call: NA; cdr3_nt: TGTGCCAGCAGCCCCCCCCCCCGGGCGGGTGAAGCTTTCTTT; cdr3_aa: CASSPPPRAGEAFF
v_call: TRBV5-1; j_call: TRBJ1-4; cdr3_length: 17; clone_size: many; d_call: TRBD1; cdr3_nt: TGCGCCAGCAGCCCCGGACAGGGAATAACGTTCAATGAAAAACTGTTTTTT; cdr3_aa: CASSPGQGITFNEKLFF
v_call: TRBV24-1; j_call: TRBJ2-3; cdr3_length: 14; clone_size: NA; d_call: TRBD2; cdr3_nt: TGTGCCACCAGTTTCAGCGGGGTGACAGATACGCAGTATTTT; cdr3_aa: CATSFSGVTDTQYF
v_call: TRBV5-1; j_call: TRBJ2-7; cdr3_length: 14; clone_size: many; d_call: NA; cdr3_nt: TGCGCCAGCAGCACGACCGGGATAATCTACGAGCAGTACTTC; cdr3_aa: CASSTTGIIYEQYF
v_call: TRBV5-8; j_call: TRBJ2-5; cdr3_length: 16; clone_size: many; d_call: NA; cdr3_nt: TGTGCCAGCAGCTTGGGGCAGAGGGGGTACCAAGAGACCCAGTACTTC; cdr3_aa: CASSLGQRGYQETQYF
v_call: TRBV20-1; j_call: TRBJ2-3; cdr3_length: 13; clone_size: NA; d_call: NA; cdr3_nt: TGCAGTGCTAGAGTGCTGGTCGGTAGAACGCAGTATTTT; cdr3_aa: CSARVLVGRTQYF
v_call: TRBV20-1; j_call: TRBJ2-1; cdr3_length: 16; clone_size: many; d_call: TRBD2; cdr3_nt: TGCAGTGCTCAGACCGGGACTAGCGGTCCTGGCAATGAGCAGTTCTTC; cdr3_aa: CSAQTGTSGPGNEQFF
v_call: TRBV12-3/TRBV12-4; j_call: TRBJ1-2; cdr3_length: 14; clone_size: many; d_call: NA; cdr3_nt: TGTGCCAGCACGCCCACGGGGGAGGGTGATGGCTACACCTTC; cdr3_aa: CASTPTGEGDGYTF
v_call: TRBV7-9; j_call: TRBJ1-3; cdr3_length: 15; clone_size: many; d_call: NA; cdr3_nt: TGTGCCAGCAGCTTAATAGCGGCTGGAGGAAACACCATATATTTT; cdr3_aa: CASSLIAAGGNTIYF
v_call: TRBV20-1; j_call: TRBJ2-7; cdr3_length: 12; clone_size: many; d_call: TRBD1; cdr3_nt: TGCGGGATTGGACAGGGAACCTACGAGCAGTACTTC; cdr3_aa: CGIGQGTYEQYF
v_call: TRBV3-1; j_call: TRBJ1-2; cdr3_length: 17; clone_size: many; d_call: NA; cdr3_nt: TGTGCCAGCAGCCAAGCAAGTGGGCATACCCAGGCTTATGGCTACACCTTC; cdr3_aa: CASSQASGHTQAYGYTF
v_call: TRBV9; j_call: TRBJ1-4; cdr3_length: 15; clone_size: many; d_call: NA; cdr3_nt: TGTGCCAGCAGCCCTTCCGGGACACGAAATGAAAAACTGTTTTTT; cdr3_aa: CASSPSGTRNEKLFF
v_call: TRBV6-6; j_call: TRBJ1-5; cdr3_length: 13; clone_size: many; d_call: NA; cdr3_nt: TGTGCCAGCAGAAACAGGGCTGGGCAGCCCCAGCATTTT; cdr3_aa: CASRNRAGQPQHF
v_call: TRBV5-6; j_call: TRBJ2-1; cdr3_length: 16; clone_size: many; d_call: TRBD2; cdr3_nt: TGTGCCAGCAGTCCCGGACTAGCGGGGTTCTACAATGAGCAGTTCTTC; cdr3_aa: CASSPGLAGFYNEQFF
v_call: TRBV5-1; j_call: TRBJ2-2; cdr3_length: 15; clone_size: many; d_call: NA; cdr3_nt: TGCGCCAGCAGCGCGGGACTTCAGAACACCGGGGAGCTGTTTTTT; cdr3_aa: CASSAGLQNTGELFF
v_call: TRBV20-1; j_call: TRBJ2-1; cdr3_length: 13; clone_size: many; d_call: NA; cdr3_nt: TGCAGTGCAGTAGGACAAACCCGAAATGAGCAGTTCTTC; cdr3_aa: CSAVGQTRNEQFF
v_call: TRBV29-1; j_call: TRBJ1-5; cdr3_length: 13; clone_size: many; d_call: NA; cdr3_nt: TGCAGCGTTGGGGGAACGGGGGGACAGCCCCAGCATTTT; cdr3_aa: CSVGGTGGQPQHF
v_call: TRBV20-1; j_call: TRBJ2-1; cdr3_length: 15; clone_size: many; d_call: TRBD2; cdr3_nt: TGCAGTGCTAAGAAAGCGGGGGGCCCATACAATGAGCAGTTCTTC; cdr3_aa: CSAKKAGGPYNEQFF
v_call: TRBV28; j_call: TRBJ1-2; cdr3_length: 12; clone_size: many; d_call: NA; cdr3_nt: TGTGCCAGCCTTGGACTCAATGTGGGCTACACCTTC; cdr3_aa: CASLGLNVGYTF
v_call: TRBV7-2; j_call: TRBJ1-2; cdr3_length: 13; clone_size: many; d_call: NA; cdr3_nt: TGTGCCAGCAGCTTACGGGACCGAGATGGCTACACCTTC; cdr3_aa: CASSLRDRDGYTF
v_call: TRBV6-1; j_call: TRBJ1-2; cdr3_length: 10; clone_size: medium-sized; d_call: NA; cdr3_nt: TGTGCCACCGTCGGGGGCGACGGCACCTTC; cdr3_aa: CATVGGDGTF
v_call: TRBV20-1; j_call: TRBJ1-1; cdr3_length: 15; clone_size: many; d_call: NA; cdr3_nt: TGCAGTGCAAAAAAAACGCAGGGCTTGAACACTGAAGCTTTCTTT; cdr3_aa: CSAKKTQGLNTEAFF